These 31 T cell receptor beta chains share one sample of origin, sequenced in a study of OX40 agonist ivuxolimab in advanced cancers. Produced via immunoSEQ multiplex PCR; TCRdb's table is partial and in-frame only. Here the sample spans 45,000 to 65,000 clones, 88% being singletons. The specimen comprised CD4+ or CD8+ T cells sorted from blood, sampled in a trial of the OX40 agonist ivuxolimab. These receptors were collected from an adult with an advanced solid tumor such as melanoma, head and neck, liver or kidney cancer.

This chain links TRBV2 with TRBJ1-5; D is perhaps TRBD1 (5 bases). Germline CDR1 is SNHLY and CDR2 is FYNNEI. This CDR3 spans 16 amino acids. Trimming left V 4 bases short and J 2 bases short, with 15 bases between. CDR3: CASSGGTLGGNQPQHF. The DNA for the CDR3 is TGTGCCAGCAGTGGGGGGACTCTTGGAGGCAATCAGCCCCAGCATTTT.

This rearrangement joins TRBV5-6 to TRBJ2-2; 7 bases are a match to TRBD2. Trimming at V came to 0 bases and at J to 6 bases, leaving 11 bases not matched to a gene. Per the germline V gene, CDR1 is SGHDT and CDR2 is YYEEEE. CDR3 size: 17 residues. For the CDR3, the DNA is TGTGCCAGCAGCTTGGGTGGTGGGAGGGCCGGATCCGGGGAGCTGTTTTTT. Translation: CASSLGGGRAGSGELFF. The variable domain in full, with the rest retrieved from reference TRBV5-6 and TRBJ2-2, is DAGVTQSPTHLIKTRGQQVTLRCSPKSGHDTVSWYQQALGQGPQFIFQYYEEEERQRGNFPDRFSGHQFPNYSSELNVNALLLGDSALYLCASSLGGGRAGSGELFFGEGSRLTVL.

V and J are TRBV7-9 and TRBJ2-5; 8 bases match TRBD2. The germline V gene encodes CDR1 SEHNR and CDR2 FQNEAQ (reference sequence). This CDR3 contains 14 residues. V gave up 5 bases and J gave up 2 bases; unmatched junction bases: 4. Here the CDR3 reads CASSKGLEQETQYF. The CDR3 bases are TGTGCCAGCAGCAAGGGACTAGAACAAGAGACCCAGTACTTC.

This chain joins TRBV5-6 and TRBJ2-7; D is possibly TRBD2 (5 bases). V gave up 0 bases and J gave up 6 bases, with 10 bases separating them. The V gene's germline CDR1 is SGHDT and CDR2 YYEEEE. This CDR3 region has 13 residues. In DNA form, the CDR3 reads TGTGCCAGCAGCTTGGGAGGGAATCTCGAGCAGTACTTC. Its translation is CASSLGGNLEQYF.

This chain uses TRBV9 with TRBJ2-2, with D possibly being TRBD2 (6 bases). Trimming left V 0 bases short and J 6 bases short, with 18 bases between. This CDR3 is 17 amino acids long. The germline V gene encodes CDR1 SGDLS and CDR2 YYNGEE. CDR3 nucleotides: TGTGCCAGCAGCGTAGCTTCGACAACCTGGGGGGCCGGGGAGCTGTTTTTT. Translated: CASSVASTTWGAGELFF.

The rearrangement links TRBV7-8 to TRBJ2-2; possible D gene TRBD2, 5 bases. The CDR3 contains 18 residues. The germline V gene encodes CDR1 SGHVS and CDR2 FQNEAQ. Trimming took off 1 base at V and 0 bases at J, with 15 bases between the two ends. The CDR3 DNA sequence: TGTGCCAGCAGCTTAGTGGCGGGCTTATTCGCGAACACCGGGGAGCTGTTTTTT. This gives the protein CASSLVAGLFANTGELFF.

The rearrangement uses TRBV18 and TRBJ2-7; 11 bases fit TRBD1. Looked up from germline, CDR1 is KGHSH and CDR2 is LQKENI. Trimming removed 2 bases from V and 7 bases from J; junction bases left unmatched: 16. The CDR3 has 18 residues. This CDR3 is CASSPSPGQGVTSWEQYF. CDR3 sequence (DNA): TGTGCCAGCTCACCATCCCCGGGACAGGGGGTCACGTCGTGGGAGCAGTACTTC.

The rearrangement links TRBV5-1 to TRBJ2-1, with 7 nucleotides matching TRBD1. This CDR3 has 15 amino acids. J was trimmed by 4 bases and V by 0 bases; bases with no gene match: 4. Germline CDR1 and CDR2: SGHRS and YFSETQ. DNA for the CDR3: TGCGCCAGCAGCTTGGGGGGACAGAGGTACAATGAGCAGTTCTTC. It yields the protein CASSLGGQRYNEQFF.

This rearrangement joins TRBV7-3 to TRBJ2-2; 8 positions match TRBD1. J lost 6 bases, V lost 4 bases, and 13 bases had no gene match. Germline assignment: CDR1 SGHTA and CDR2 FQGTGA. CDR3 length equals 17 residues. The DNA of the CDR3 is TGTGCCAGCAGCTATCGGACCACGACAGGGGTCGCCGGGGAGCTGTTTTTT. Its protein product is CASSYRTTTGVAGELFF.

The chain is built from TRBV6-1 and TRBJ1-2; D may be TRBD1 (6 bases). CDR3 size: 15 residues. The germline V gene has CDR1 MNHNS and CDR2 SASEGT. V lost 7 bases, J lost 0 bases, and 15 bases lay in between. The CDR3 bases are TGTGCCAGCACCTCGGGGGGGGGCCCTAACTATGGCTACACCTTC. It codes for CASTSGGGPNYGYTF.

The chain uses TRBV9 and TRBJ1-3; no clear D. Trimming stripped 3 bases from V and 0 bases from J, with 7 bases between. Per germline, CDR1 SGDLS and CDR2 YYNGEE. This CDR3 is 14 amino acids long. The DNA for the CDR3 is TGTGCCAGCAGCGCGGGCTTCTCTGGAAACACCATATATTTT. Protein sequence: CASSAGFSGNTIYF. Drawing the rest from reference TRBV9 and TRBJ1-3, the complete variable domain is DSGVTQTPKHLITATGQRVTLRCSPRSGDLSVYWYQQSLDQGLQFLIQYYNGEERAKGNILERFSAQQFPDLHSELNLSSLELGDSALYFCASSAGFSGNTIYFGEGSWLTVV.

The gene calls are TRBV19 and TRBJ2-3; D gene uncertain. V shed 9 bases and J shed 9 bases, with 19 bases lying between them. The CDR3 loop spans 13 amino acids. CDR1 LNHDA and CDR2 SQIVND come from the germline V gene (reference sequence). Here the CDR3 reads CASKRDNEGTQYF. In nucleotides, the CDR3 is TGTGCCAGCAAGCGCGATAACGAAGGGACGCAGTATTTT.

The CDR3 bases are TGTGCCAGCACGCAATCCATCAACACCGGGGAGCTGTTTTTT. Its translation is CASTQSINTGELFF. The chain uses TRBV28 and TRBJ2-2; D unclear. This CDR3 spans 14 amino acids. The germline gives CDR1 MDHEN, CDR2 SYDVKM. V was clipped by 7 bases and J by 2 bases, with 11 bases between them. Full variable domain (rest looked up from reference TRBV28 and TRBJ2-2): DVKVTQSSRYLVKRTGEKVFLECVQDMDHENMFWYRQDPGLGLRLIYFSYDVKMKEKGDIPEGYSVSREKKERFSLILESASTNQTSMYLCASTQSINTGELFFGEGSRLTVL.

CDR3 nucleotide sequence: TGCGCCAGCAGCCTGGGACAGACCACCTATGGCTACACCTTC. Translating it yields CASSLGQTTYGYTF. V gene TRBV5-1 combines with J gene TRBJ1-2; TRBD1 matches 7 bases. The CDR3 covers 14 residues. Trimming cost V 4 bases and J 4 bases; bases outside gene matches: 7. The germline gives CDR1 SGHRS, CDR2 YFSETQ.

The gene calls are TRBV7-2 and TRBJ2-1, with D possibly matching TRBD2 (5 bases). Germline assignment: CDR1 SGHTA and CDR2 FQGNSA. V gave up 3 bases and J gave up 8 bases, with 8 bases separating them. The CDR3 is made up of 12 amino acids. Here the CDR3 reads CASSFGGDEQFF. The CDR3 DNA reads as TGTGCCAGCAGCTTCGGAGGCGATGAGCAGTTCTTC. The full variable domain, its missing parts supplied by reference TRBV7-2 and TRBJ2-1, is GAGVSQSPSNKVTEKGKDVELRCDPISGHTALYWYRQSLGQGLEFLIYFQGNSAPDKSGLPSDRFSAERTGGSVSTLTIQRTQQEDSAVYLCASSFGGDEQFFGPGTRLTVL.

The CDR3 protein is CASSLAPQGKSYNEQFF. CDR3 nucleotide sequence: TGTGCCAGCAGCTTGGCTCCCCAGGGAAAAAGCTACAATGAGCAGTTCTTC. The chain links TRBV5-6 to TRBJ2-1, with D perhaps TRBD1 (5 bases). The V gene lost 0 bases and the J gene lost 3 bases, with 16 bases spanning the gap. Germline V gene sequence: CDR1 SGHDT, CDR2 YYEEEE. There are 17 residues in the CDR3.

The rearrangement links TRBV6-1 to TRBJ1-5, with TRBD1 as a possible D gene (6 bases). V lost 4 bases and J 0 bases, leaving 10 bases between the germline ends. Germline CDR1 and CDR2: MNHNS and SASEGT. The CDR3 length is 15 residues. CDR3 coding DNA: TGTGCCAGCAGTGCCTGGACAGATAGCAATCAGCCCCAGCATTTT. Translating it yields CASSAWTDSNQPQHF.

The V call is TRBV6-1, the J call TRBJ2-7; 10 nucleotides match TRBD2. V dropped 7 bases and J dropped 0; count of bases not matched to a gene: 6. This CDR3 contains 15 residues. The germline CDR1 and CDR2 sequences are MNHNS and SASEGT. The CDR3, as DNA: TGTGCCAGCACAGTGGCTAGCGGGAGCTCCTACGAGCAGTACTTC. Its translation is CASTVASGSSYEQYF.

The chain is built from TRBV28 and TRBJ2-3, with 9 bases that match TRBD2. The CDR3 loop spans 16 amino acids. Trimming at V came to 8 bases and at J to 6 bases, leaving 15 bases not matched to a gene. The V gene's germline CDR1 is MDHEN and CDR2 SYDVKM. DNA for the CDR3: TGTGCCAGCTCCCCCGGGGGCGGGAGGGCAAGGGATACGCAGTATTTT. Protein sequence: CASSPGGGRARDTQYF.

This clone has only one observation. The chain combines TRBV5-1 with TRBJ2-3; 7 positions agree with TRBD1. The CDR3 consists of 16 residues. Trimming removed 2 bases from V and 0 bases from J; junction bases left unmatched: 6. Looked up from germline, CDR1 is SGHRS and CDR2 is YFSETQ. The CDR3 coding sequence is TGCGCCAGCAGCTTCGACAGGGCCTCTAGCACAGATACGCAGTATTTT. It yields the protein CASSFDRASSTDTQYF. Together with reference TRBV5-1 and TRBJ2-3, the CDR3 gives the full variable domain: KAGVTQTPRYLIKTRGQQVTLSCSPISGHRSVSWYQQTPGQGLQFLFEYFSETQRNKGNFPGRFSGRQFSNSRSEMNVSTLELGDSALYLCASSFDRASSTDTQYFGPGTRLTVL.

V and J are TRBV14 and TRBJ1-2, with unresolved D. The CDR3 consists of 12 residues. Germline V gives CDR1 SGHDN, CDR2 FVKESK. With 3 bases removed from V and 2 bases from J, the gap between germline ends came to 4 bases. The CDR3 sequence is CASSQGNYGYTF. Here the CDR3 DNA reads TGTGCCAGCAGCCAGGGGAACTATGGCTACACCTTC.

This chain joins TRBV18 and TRBJ2-7; TRBD1 agrees at 11 bases. Trimming removed 5 bases from V and 11 bases from J; junction bases left unmatched: 5. Germline CDR1 is KGHSH and CDR2 is LQKENI. The CDR3 loop spans 12 amino acids. This CDR3 is CASSSPGQGEYF. The CDR3 DNA follows: TGTGCCAGCTCATCGCCGGGACAGGGGGAGTACTTC.

This chain joins TRBV28 and TRBJ1-2; the D is unclear. V lost 3 bases and J 1 base, leaving 12 bases between the germline ends. This CDR3 has 15 amino acids. In germline, CDR1 is MDHEN, CDR2 SYDVKM. CDR3 residues: CASSFPGLLNYGYTF. The CDR3 DNA reads TGTGCCAGCAGTTTTCCTGGGCTTCTTAACTATGGCTACACCTTC.

The V and J genes are TRBV30 and TRBJ1-4; no firm D call. Germline CDR1 reads GTSNPN; CDR2 reads SVGIG (reference sequence). There are 13 residues in the CDR3. V lost 4 bases, J lost 2 bases, and 8 bases lay in between. CDR3 sequence reads: CAWKEDTNEKLFF. The CDR3 DNA reads as TGTGCCTGGAAGGAGGATACTAATGAAAAACTGTTTTTT.

The rearrangement links TRBV29-1 to TRBJ2-1, with 11 bases aligning to TRBD2. The CDR3 is 15 residues long. Trimming cost V 7 bases and J 6 bases; bases outside gene matches: 11. CDR1 and CDR2 (germline): SQVTM, ANQGSEA. The CDR3 DNA reads TGCAGCGGCCAAATTTCTAGCGGGAGGTCCAATGAGCAGTTCTTC. It is translated as CSGQISSGRSNEQFF.

The rearrangement links TRBV9 to TRBJ2-2, with a possible D match to TRBD1 (7 bases). The CDR3 has 15 residues. Trimming took 4 bases from V and 5 from J, leaving 15 bases between them. Germline V gene sequence: CDR1 SGDLS, CDR2 YYNGEE. The CDR3 DNA sequence: TGTGCCAGCAGCCGCGACAGGGCGGGAACCGGGGAGCTGTTTTTT. It encodes CASSRDRAGTGELFF.

This chain joins TRBV25-1 and TRBJ2-7; D is ambiguous. The CDR3 length is 11 residues. The germline CDR1 and CDR2 sequences are MGHDK and SYGVNS. The CDR3 nucleotides are TGTGGAAACGACCGAACCTACGAGCAGTACTTC. This translates into CGNDRTYEQYF.

This clone was counted between two and nine times. The rearrangement joins TRBV2 to TRBJ2-5; D remains unclear. Germline V CDR1 and CDR2: SNHLY, FYNNEI. The germline V and J ends were trimmed by 0 bases and 10 bases, with 12 bases remaining between them. The CDR3 spans 13 residues. In DNA form, the CDR3 reads TGTGCCAGCAGTGAAGCGACGGGTTGGGGCCAGTACTTC. As protein: CASSEATGWGQYF. Combining the CDR3 with reference TRBV2 and TRBJ2-5 gives the whole variable domain EPEVTQTPSHQVTQMGQEVILRCVPISNHLYFYWYRQILGQKVEFLVSFYNNEISEKSEIFDDQFSVERPDGSNFTLKIRSTKLEDSAMYFCASSEATGWGQYFGPGTRLLVL.

The chain employs TRBV9 and TRBJ2-1, with D possibly being TRBD1 (6 bases). CDR1 and CDR2 from the germline V gene are SGDLS and YYNGEE. V lost 4 bases and J lost 8, with 22 bases in between. The CDR3 is made up of 16 amino acids. CDR3 amino acids: CASSSWDIPAGDEQFF. CDR3 DNA sequence: TGTGCCAGCAGCTCGTGGGACATCCCAGCTGGGGATGAGCAGTTCTTC.

V is TRBV10-3 and J is TRBJ2-5; D gene unclear. Trimming cost V 9 bases and J 3 bases, with 8 bases left between them. Germline CDR1 reads ENHRY; CDR2 reads SYGVKD. The CDR3 runs to 11 residues. The CDR3 DNA reads as TGTGCCATAGGCCTTAAAGAGACCCAGTACTTC. Residues: CAIGLKETQYF.

V and J are TRBV4-2 and TRBJ2-5, with D tentatively TRBD1 (6 bases). With the DNA end fitting TRBJ2-7 better, the J assignment may be wrong. The germline V gene has CDR1 LGHNA and CDR2 YNFKEQ. The CDR3 runs to 16 residues. The CDR3 DNA follows: TGTGCCAGCAGCCAAGGACCAGGGCTAGGGGGCTACGAGCAGTACTTC. Its translation: CASSQGPGLGGYEQYF.